The 26 T cell receptor beta chains given below trace back to one sample, sequenced in a study of cytomegalovirus exposure and HLA in healthy donors. PCR employed 60 Vbeta and 13 Jbeta primers. TCRdb's copy holds only in-frame clones and misses some; the assay was immunoSEQ multiplex PCR. This sample carries about 100,000 clones, around 69% of them seen once, and the ten largest clones take over 15%. What was sequenced was PBMCs. The receptors shown here come from a woman aged 55-69 years in good health and CMV-seropositive.

The chain carries TRBV11-3 and TRBJ2-3; maybe TRBD1 (6 bases). Looked up from germline, CDR1 is SGHNT and CDR2 is YENEEA. V dropped 3 bases and J dropped 4 bases, with 11 bases sitting between them. The CDR3 runs 14 residues. CDR3 sequence (DNA): TGTGCCAGCAGCTTTCTGACAGGCGCAGATACGCAGTATTTT. It encodes CASSFLTGADTQYF.

This clone was seen more than once but under ten times. This chain joins TRBV9 and TRBJ1-2, with a weak D call TRBD1 (5 bases). Trimming shortened V by 3 bases and J by 8 bases, and 23 bases separated the two germline ends. Germline V gene data show CDR1 as SGDLS and CDR2 as YYNGEE. The CDR3 contains 16 residues. The CDR3 region is CASSAPRDGGVGGYTF. CDR3 in DNA: TGTGCCAGCAGCGCCCCGAGAGACGGGGGGGTTGGGGGCTACACCTTC.

The chain couples TRBV5-1 to TRBJ2-2; 11 bases align to TRBD2. Germline CDR1 is SGHRS and CDR2 is YFSETQ. The CDR3 extends over 17 amino acids. The V and J ends lost 4 bases and 6 bases, in that order; junction bases with no gene match: 11. The DNA of the CDR3 is TGCGCCAGCAGCCGGGGTGTAGCGGGAGGGCCGGCCGGGGAGCTGTTTTTT. Its protein product is CASSRGVAGGPAGELFF.

The chain joins TRBV10-1 to TRBJ2-2, with D possibly TRBD1 on 6 matching bases. The germline CDR1 and CDR2 sequences are WNHNN and SYGVQD (reference sequence). V was pared by 8 bases and J by 7 bases, with 14 bases between. The CDR3 is 13 residues long. CDR3 in amino acids: CASEGGPDGELFF. CDR3 sequence (DNA): TGCGCCAGCGAAGGGGGTCCAGACGGGGAGCTGTTTTTT.

The rearrangement joins TRBV5-6 to TRBJ1-6; D is possibly TRBD1 (5 bases). The CDR3 covers 15 residues. Trimming left V 7 bases short and J 10 bases short, with 21 bases between. Germline CDR1 is SGHDT and CDR2 is YYEEEE. This CDR3 reads CASGQGFPRDSPLHF. The CDR3 bases are TGTGCCAGCGGCCAGGGATTTCCGCGAGACTCACCCCTCCACTTT.

The rearrangement joins TRBV19 to TRBJ1-1, with a tentative D call TRBD1 (6 bases). This CDR3 spans 14 amino acids. Germline V gene lookup returns CDR1 LNHDA and CDR2 SQIVND (reference sequence). V was cut by 3 bases and J by 6 bases, with 14 bases left in between. The CDR3 protein is CASSIGTPGAEAFF. The CDR3 DNA reads as TGTGCCAGTAGTATCGGGACACCCGGGGCTGAAGCTTTCTTT.

In its sample, this clone was seen once. The chain carries TRBV7-3 and TRBJ2-3, with 11 bases fitting TRBD2. CDR1 and CDR2 from the germline V gene are SGHTA and FQGTGA. With 5 bases clipped from V and 2 bases from J, the junction kept 6 bases outside the gene matches. The CDR3 sequence is 16 residues long. The CDR3 loop reads CASSRGSGRDTDTQYF. The CDR3 DNA reads TGTGCCAGCAGCCGGGGTAGCGGGAGGGACACAGATACGCAGTATTTT.

V and J are TRBV18 and TRBJ2-7, with D possibly matching TRBD2 (5 bases). The V gene's germline CDR1 is KGHSH and CDR2 LQKENI. V dropped 3 bases and J dropped 6 bases, with 15 bases sitting between them. This CDR3 spans 14 amino acids. The CDR3 is CASSPFEGVREQYF. CDR3 in DNA: TGTGCCAGCTCACCCTTTGAGGGAGTTCGCGAGCAGTACTTC.

The rearrangement uses TRBV5-1 and TRBJ2-3, with 7 bases matching TRBD2. Germline CDR1 SGHRS, CDR2 YFSETQ. The J segment lost 4 bases and the V segment lost 4 bases, leaving 6 bases of the junction unmatched. The CDR3 has 14 residues. CDR3 bases: TGCGCCAGCAGCCCTCAGACTAGCTCAGATACGCAGTATTTT. Protein sequence: CASSPQTSSDTQYF.

The chain recombines TRBV2 with TRBJ2-7; 8 nucleotides align to TRBD2. This CDR3 contains 20 residues. V gave up 0 bases and J gave up 2 bases; unmatched junction bases: 18. CDR1 and CDR2 from the germline V gene are SNHLY and FYNNEI. CDR3 region: CASSEARQPDSGGSTYEQYF. CDR3 sequence (DNA): TGTGCCAGCAGTGAAGCGCGGCAACCTGACAGCGGGGGTAGCACCTACGAGCAGTACTTC.

This clone was seen only a few times. CDR3 in DNA: TGTGCCAGCAGTGAACCACCGACAGGGGTGAACACTGAAGCTTTCTTT. Its translation is CASSEPPTGVNTEAFF. The rearrangement joins TRBV2 to TRBJ1-1, with TRBD1 identical over 8 bases. Trimming removed 2 bases from V and 0 bases from J; junction bases left unmatched: 5. The germline V gene encodes CDR1 SNHLY and CDR2 FYNNEI. This CDR3 contains 16 residues.

The chain combines TRBV11-2 with TRBJ2-2; TRBD1 might be the D (5 bases). Germline V CDR1 and CDR2: SGHAT, FQNNGV. The CDR3 loop spans 13 amino acids. V gave up 3 bases and J gave up 6 bases, with 8 bases separating them. In DNA, the CDR3 is TGTGCCAGCAGCTTCGACAGACCCGGGGAGCTGTTTTTT. It translates to CASSFDRPGELFF.

The chain couples TRBV5-6 to TRBJ2-3, with a possible D match to TRBD2 (6 bases). Germline V CDR1 and CDR2: SGHDT, YYEEEE. The CDR3 spans 12 residues. V was clipped by 3 bases and J by 9 bases, with 11 bases between them. This CDR3 reads CASSWDSITQYF. CDR3 nucleotide sequence: TGTGCCAGCAGCTGGGACTCAATAACGCAGTATTTT. Full variable domain (remainder filled in from reference TRBV5-6 and TRBJ2-3): DAGVTQSPTHLIKTRGQQVTLRCSPKSGHDTVSWYQQALGQGPQFIFQYYEEEERQRGNFPDRFSGHQFPNYSSELNVNALLLGDSALYLCASSWDSITQYFGPGTRLTVL.

The rearrangement joins TRBV19 to TRBJ1-2, with D possibly TRBD1 on 5 matching bases. This CDR3 region has 14 residues. Trimming pared 5 bases from V and 5 bases from J, leaving 15 bases between. Germline CDR1 is LNHDA and CDR2 is SQIVND (reference sequence). CDR3 amino acids: CASSPRTPTYGYTF. The CDR3, as DNA: TGTGCCAGTAGTCCTCGGACACCTACTTATGGCTACACCTTC.

This chain links TRBV6-6 with TRBJ2-1; 7 nucleotides line up with TRBD2. J was trimmed by 5 bases and V by 4 bases; bases with no gene match: 8. The germline CDR1 and CDR2 sequences are MNHNY and SVGAGI (reference sequence). The CDR3 totals 15 residues. CDR3 nucleotide sequence: TGTGCCAGCAGTTCTAGCGGTCTTCGGAACAATGAGCAGTTCTTC. Protein product: CASSSSGLRNNEQFF.

In this sample, this clone turned up once. The V call is TRBV7-8, the J call TRBJ1-5, with D uncertain. The CDR3 extends over 12 amino acids. Per the germline V gene, CDR1 is SGHVS and CDR2 is FQNEAQ. V was shortened by 5 bases and J by 4 bases, with 6 bases between the two germline ends. The chain's CDR3 is CASSLLNQPQHF. The CDR3 DNA reads TGTGCCAGCAGCCTTTTAAATCAGCCCCAGCATTTT.

The genes are TRBV11-1 and TRBJ2-1, with TRBD2 matching 9 bases. CDR1 is SGHAT, CDR2 FQDESV, per germline (reference sequence). V lost 3 bases and J lost 15; bases outside the gene matches: 9. The CDR3 contains 13 residues. The CDR3 nucleotides are TGTGCCAGCAGCTTGGGCGGGAGGGCCTCCCCGTTCTTC. This codes for CASSLGGRASPFF.

The chain joins TRBV27 to TRBJ2-1; the match to TRBD2 covers 10 bases. V was clipped by 6 bases and J by 9 bases; unmatched bases: 5. The CDR3 is 13 residues long. Germline CDR1 MNHEY, CDR2 SMNVEV (reference sequence). For the CDR3, the DNA is TGTGCCAGCAGCCTAGCGGGAGCTGGTGAGCAGTTCTTC. Amino acids: CASSLAGAGEQFF.

V usage is TRBV30 and J usage is TRBJ2-6; D is uncertain. V was shortened by 4 bases and J by 2 bases, with 9 bases between the two germline ends. The CDR3 spans 14 residues. Germline values: CDR1 GTSNPN, CDR2 SVGIG (reference sequence). CDR3 coding DNA: TGTGCCTGGACAGAGGTGACTGGGGCCAACGTCCTGACTTTC. Residues: CAWTEVTGANVLTF.

This clone was observed a handful of times. The gene calls are TRBV4-2 and TRBJ2-5, with 11 nucleotides matching TRBD2. The CDR3 totals 15 residues. V shed 0 bases and J 3 bases; nucleotides not matched to a gene: 0. CDR1 LGHNA and CDR2 YNFKEQ come from the germline V gene. CDR3 loop: CASSQETSGKETQYF. The CDR3 DNA reads TGTGCCAGCAGCCAAGAGACTAGCGGGAAAGAGACCCAGTACTTC.

V gene TRBV6-1 combines with J gene TRBJ1-2; weak D call: TRBD1 (6 bases). V was cut by 10 bases and J by 2 bases, with 17 bases left in between. There are 14 residues in the CDR3. Germline V gene data show CDR1 as MNHNS and CDR2 as SASEGT. CDR3 region: CATRWGGANYGYTF. The CDR3 region has the DNA TGTGCCACCAGATGGGGGGGCGCGAACTATGGCTACACCTTC.

This clone came up once. The gene calls are TRBV6-1 and TRBJ2-1; possibly TRBD2 for D (5 bases). V dropped 4 bases and J dropped 8 bases, with 12 bases sitting between them. The CDR3 is 13 amino acids. Germline CDR1 reads MNHNS; CDR2 reads SASEGT. For the CDR3, the DNA is TGTGCCAGCAGTGTCGGGGTCCAGGATGAGCAGTTCTTC. Residues: CASSVGVQDEQFF.

This clone was detected a few times. The V call is TRBV5-1, the J call TRBJ2-2; no clear D. Germline V gives CDR1 SGHRS, CDR2 YFSETQ. V lost 2 bases and J 1 base, leaving 6 bases between the germline ends. The CDR3 is made up of 14 amino acids. CDR3 residues: CASSLSGNTGELFF. As DNA, the CDR3 is TGCGCCAGCAGCTTATCCGGGAACACCGGGGAGCTGTTTTTT.

The chain couples TRBV30 to TRBJ1-5, with D perhaps matching TRBD1 (5 bases). Per the germline V gene, CDR1 is GTSNPN and CDR2 is SVGIG (reference sequence). The CDR3 totals 13 residues. The V end was cut by 5 bases, the J end by 6 bases, with 14 bases between. CDR3 DNA sequence: TGTGCCTGGTCCCGGGGGGTGGTTCAGCCCCAGCATTTT. This sequence encodes CAWSRGVVQPQHF.

This chain joins TRBV27 and TRBJ1-1; TRBD1 might be the D (6 bases). V lost 6 bases and J 2 bases, leaving 16 bases between the germline ends. CDR1 and CDR2 (germline): MNHEY, SMNVEV (reference sequence). This CDR3 is 15 amino acids long. Here the CDR3 DNA reads TGTGCCAGCAGGGAACAGGGACGTTTAAACACTGAAGCTTTCTTT. This codes for CASREQGRLNTEAFF.

J is TRBJ2-7 and V is TRBV19, with 9 bases that match TRBD2. Per germline, CDR1 LNHDA and CDR2 SQIVND (reference sequence). V trimming: 4 bases; J trimming: 0 bases; junction bases outside the gene matches: 13. The CDR3 is 18 amino acids. The CDR3 bases are TGTGCCAGTAGTAGGACGTCTTCTAGCGGGACCCTCTCCTACGAGCAGTACTTC. Translating it yields CASSRTSSSGTLSYEQYF.